This TCR beta chain was retrieved from a study of cytomegalovirus exposure and HLA in healthy donors. Background on the study: Of all 400 or so donors who were genotyped, under 90% belonged to the Caucasian-associated ancestry cluster. Study-level results: Later examination showed HLA-associated TCR beta chains had greater clonal expansion than equally common others. The investigators catalogued some 160 TCR beta chains as cytomegalovirus-associated. Productive rates of about 87% or about 30% were seen for most TCR beta V segments in an earlier analysis.

Trimming took 0 bases from V and 3 from J, leaving 9 bases between them. The CDR3 has 15 residues. From germline, CDR1 is LGHNA and CDR2 YNFKEQ. Comments on this clone: Its specificity is not known.

The PCR employed 60 Vbeta primers together with 13 Jbeta primers. TCRdb's copy holds only in-frame clones and misses some; the assay was immunoSEQ multiplex PCR. Of 100,000 to 150,000 clones in the sample, roughly 85% were seen once. The chain has TRBV4-2 and TRBJ1-5; D remains unclear. Source material: PBMCs. The TCR originated in a woman in her thirties or forties in good health and CMV-seropositive. The CDR3 DNA sequence: TGTGCCAGCAGCCAAGATCGGCGGAACAATCAGCCCCAGCATTTT. Translated, it gives CASSQDRRNNQPQHF.